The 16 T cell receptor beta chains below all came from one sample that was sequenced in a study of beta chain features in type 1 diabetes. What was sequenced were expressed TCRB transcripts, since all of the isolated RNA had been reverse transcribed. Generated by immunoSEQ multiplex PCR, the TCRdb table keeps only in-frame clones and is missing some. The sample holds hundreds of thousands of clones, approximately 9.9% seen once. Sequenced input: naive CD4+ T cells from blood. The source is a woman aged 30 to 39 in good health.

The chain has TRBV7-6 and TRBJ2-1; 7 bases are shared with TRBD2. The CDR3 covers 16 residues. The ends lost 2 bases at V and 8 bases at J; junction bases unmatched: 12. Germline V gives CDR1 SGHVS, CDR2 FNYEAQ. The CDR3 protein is CASSLLPAGNRDEQFF. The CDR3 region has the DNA TGTGCCAGCAGCTTATTACCAGCGGGAAATAGGGATGAGCAGTTCTTC.

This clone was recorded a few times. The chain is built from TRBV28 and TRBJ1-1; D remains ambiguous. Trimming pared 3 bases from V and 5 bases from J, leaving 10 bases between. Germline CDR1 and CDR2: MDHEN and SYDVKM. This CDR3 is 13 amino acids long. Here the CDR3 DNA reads TGTGCCAGCAGTTTTCAGGCGGGAACTGAAGCTTTCTTT. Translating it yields CASSFQAGTEAFF.

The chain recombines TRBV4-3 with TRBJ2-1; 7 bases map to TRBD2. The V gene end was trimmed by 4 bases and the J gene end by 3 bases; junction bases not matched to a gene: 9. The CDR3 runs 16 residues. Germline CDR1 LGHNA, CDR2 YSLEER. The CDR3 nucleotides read TGCGCCAGCAGCCCCTTAGCGGGTAGGGGCTACAATGAGCAGTTCTTC. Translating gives CASSPLAGRGYNEQFF.

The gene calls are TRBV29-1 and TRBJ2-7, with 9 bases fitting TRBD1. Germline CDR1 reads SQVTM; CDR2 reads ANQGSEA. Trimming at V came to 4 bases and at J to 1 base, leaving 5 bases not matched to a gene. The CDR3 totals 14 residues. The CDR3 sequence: CSVGGTGISYEQYF. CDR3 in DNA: TGCAGCGTTGGAGGGACAGGGATATCCTACGAGCAGTACTTC.

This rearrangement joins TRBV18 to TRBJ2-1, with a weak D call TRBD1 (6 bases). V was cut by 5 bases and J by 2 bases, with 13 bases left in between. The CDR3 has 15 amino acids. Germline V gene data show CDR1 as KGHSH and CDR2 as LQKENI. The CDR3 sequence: CASSTAGATYNEQFF. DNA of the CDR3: TGTGCCAGCTCAACGGCAGGGGCTACCTACAATGAGCAGTTCTTC.

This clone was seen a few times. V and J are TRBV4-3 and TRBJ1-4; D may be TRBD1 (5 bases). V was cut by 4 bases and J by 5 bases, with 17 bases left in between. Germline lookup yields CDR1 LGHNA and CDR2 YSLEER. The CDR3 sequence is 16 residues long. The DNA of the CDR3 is TGCGCCAGCAGCCCGGCGGCGGGGGTCGGCAATGAAAAACTGTTTTTT. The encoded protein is CASSPAAGVGNEKLFF.

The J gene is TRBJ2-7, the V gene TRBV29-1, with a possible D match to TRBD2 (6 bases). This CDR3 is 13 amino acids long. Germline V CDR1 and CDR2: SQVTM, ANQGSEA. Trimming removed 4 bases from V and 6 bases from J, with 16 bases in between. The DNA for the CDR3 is TGCAGCGTTGCGGGACTCTTGGGGCGCGAGCAGTACTTC. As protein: CSVAGLLGREQYF.

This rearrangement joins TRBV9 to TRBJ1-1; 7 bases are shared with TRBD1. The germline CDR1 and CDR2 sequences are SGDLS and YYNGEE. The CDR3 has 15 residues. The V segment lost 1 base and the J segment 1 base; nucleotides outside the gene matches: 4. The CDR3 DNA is TGTGCCAGCAGCGTACGACAGGGCCCGAACACTGAAGCTTTCTTT. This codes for CASSVRQGPNTEAFF.

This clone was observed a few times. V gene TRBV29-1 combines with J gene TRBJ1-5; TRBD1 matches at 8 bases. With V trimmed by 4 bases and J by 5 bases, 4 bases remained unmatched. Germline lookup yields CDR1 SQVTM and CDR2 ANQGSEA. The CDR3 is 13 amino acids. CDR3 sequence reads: CSVGQTGDQPQHF. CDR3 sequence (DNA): TGCAGCGTTGGGCAGACAGGGGATCAGCCCCAGCATTTT.

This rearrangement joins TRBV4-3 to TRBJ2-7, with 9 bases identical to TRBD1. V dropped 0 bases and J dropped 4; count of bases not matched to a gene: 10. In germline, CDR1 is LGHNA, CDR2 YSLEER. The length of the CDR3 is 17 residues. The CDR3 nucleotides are TGCGCCAGCAGCCAAGACACAGGGGGCGCACCGGGATACGAGCAGTACTTC. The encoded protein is CASSQDTGGAPGYEQYF.

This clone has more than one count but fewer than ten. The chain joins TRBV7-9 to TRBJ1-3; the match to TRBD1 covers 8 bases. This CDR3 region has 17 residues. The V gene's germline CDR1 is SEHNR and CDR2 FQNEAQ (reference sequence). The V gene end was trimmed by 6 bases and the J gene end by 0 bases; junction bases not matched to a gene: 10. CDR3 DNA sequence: TGTGCCAGCAGTTCGGGACAGGTCCTTCTCTCTGGAAACACCATATATTTT. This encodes CASSSGQVLLSGNTIYF.

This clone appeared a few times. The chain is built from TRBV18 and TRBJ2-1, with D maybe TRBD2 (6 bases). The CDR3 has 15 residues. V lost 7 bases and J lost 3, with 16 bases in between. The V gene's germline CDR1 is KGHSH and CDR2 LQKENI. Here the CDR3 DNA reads TGTGCCAGCTGCCCCCCGGGGGAACTCTACAATGAGCAGTTCTTC. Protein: CASCPPGELYNEQFF. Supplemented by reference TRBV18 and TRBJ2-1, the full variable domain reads NAGVMQNPRHLVRRRGQEARLRCSPMKGHSHVYWYRQLPEEGLKFMVYLQKENIIDESGMPKERFSAEFPKEGPSILRIQQVVRGDSAAYFCASCPPGELYNEQFFGPGTRLTVL.

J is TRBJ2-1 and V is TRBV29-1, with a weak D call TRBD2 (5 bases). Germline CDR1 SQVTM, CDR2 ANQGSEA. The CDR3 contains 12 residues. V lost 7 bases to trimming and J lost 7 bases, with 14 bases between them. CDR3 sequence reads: CSALGGWNEQFF. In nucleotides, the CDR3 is TGCAGCGCATTGGGCGGGTGGAATGAGCAGTTCTTC.

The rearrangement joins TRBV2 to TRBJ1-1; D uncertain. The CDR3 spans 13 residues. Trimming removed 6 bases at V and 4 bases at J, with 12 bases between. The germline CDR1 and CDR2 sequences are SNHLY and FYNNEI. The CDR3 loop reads CASRDLGSTEAFF. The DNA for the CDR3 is TGTGCCAGCAGAGACCTGGGGAGCACTGAAGCTTTCTTT.

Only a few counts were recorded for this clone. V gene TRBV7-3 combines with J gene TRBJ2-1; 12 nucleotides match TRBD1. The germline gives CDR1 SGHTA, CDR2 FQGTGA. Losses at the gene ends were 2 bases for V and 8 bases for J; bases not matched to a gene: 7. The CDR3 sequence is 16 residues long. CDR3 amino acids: CASSLRWDRGPHEQFF. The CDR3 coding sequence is TGTGCCAGCAGCTTACGATGGGACAGGGGGCCCCATGAGCAGTTCTTC.

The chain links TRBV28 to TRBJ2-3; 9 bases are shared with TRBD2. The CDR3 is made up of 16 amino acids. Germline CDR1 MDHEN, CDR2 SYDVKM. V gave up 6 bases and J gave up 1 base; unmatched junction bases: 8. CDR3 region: CASSSGGRAGTDTQYF. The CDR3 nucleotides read TGTGCCAGCAGCTCCGGCGGGAGGGCGGGCACAGATACGCAGTATTTT. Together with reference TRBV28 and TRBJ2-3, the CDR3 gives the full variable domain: DVKVTQSSRYLVKRTGEKVFLECVQDMDHENMFWYRQDPGLGLRLIYFSYDVKMKEKGDIPEGYSVSREKKERFSLILESASTNQTSMYLCASSSGGRAGTDTQYFGPGTRLTVL.